This T cell receptor beta chain stems from a study of T cells after yellow fever vaccination. This clonotype was counted many times. One entry per CDR3 protein, called by TCRdb with MiXCR from the 5' RACE reads. The data contain about 350,000 distinct CDR3 sequences, 4.1% of them singletons. This TCR derives from a young man who received the YFV17D yellow fever vaccine. This specimen consisted of PBMCs, obtained 5 days after the yellow fever booster vaccination.

The CDR3 region is CASSPDLNTEAFF. DNA for the CDR3: TGTGCCAGCTCTCCGGACCTGAACACTGAAGCTTTCTTT. J is TRBJ1-1 and V is TRBV18; no reliable D call. Germline CDR1 and CDR2: KGHSH and LQKENI. This CDR3 spans 13 amino acids. Trimming removed 6 bases at V and 0 bases at J, with 8 bases between.